This is a list of T cell receptor beta chains from one sample in a study of beta chain features in type 1 diabetes. TCRdb's table, derived via immunoSEQ multiplex PCR, lists solely in-frame clones and lacks some. The sample contains about 320,000 clones, about 15% of which appear only once. Sequencing used central memory CD4+ T cells from blood. Receptor source: a man aged 25 to 45 in good health. Both conserved end residues are part of each CDR3. A D gene is named only where the DNA matches it firmly. Clone size, where shown, is once, few, many, or a class for clones that have expanded.

d_gene: TRBD2
j_gene: TRBJ2-5
abundance: few
v_gene: TRBV5-1
CDR3nt: TGCGCCAGCAGCTCTGGTGTTAGCGGGAGCCAAGAGACCCAGTACTTC
CDR3aa: CASSSGVSGSQETQYF

d_gene: -
j_gene: TRBJ2-6
abundance: many
v_gene: TRBV4-2
CDR3nt: TGTGCCAGCAGCCCCCTAGGGGGGTCTGGGGCCAACGTCCTGACTTTC
CDR3aa: CASSPLGGSGANVLTF

d_gene: -
j_gene: TRBJ1-1
abundance: many
v_gene: TRBV19
CDR3nt: TGTGCCAGTAGTATTTCCCGGCGCCTGAACACTGAAGCTTTCTTT
CDR3aa: CASSISRRLNTEAFF

d_gene: -
j_gene: TRBJ1-6
abundance: many
v_gene: TRBV27
CDR3nt: TGTGCCAGCAGGTTCACTCAAAATTCACCCCTCCACTTT
CDR3aa: CASRFTQNSPLHF

d_gene: -
j_gene: TRBJ2-3
abundance: -
v_gene: TRBV30
CDR3nt: TGTGCCTGGGGGACCCCGGGCTCAGCCCTCACAGATACGCAGTATTTT
CDR3aa: CAWGTPGSALTDTQYF

d_gene: TRBD1
j_gene: TRBJ1-1
abundance: few
v_gene: TRBV6-1
CDR3nt: TGTGCCAGCAGTGAAGTATGGGGGGACAGGCGTGAAGCTTTCTTT
CDR3aa: CASSEVWGDRREAFF

d_gene: -
j_gene: TRBJ2-3
abundance: few
v_gene: TRBV4-3
CDR3nt: TGCGCCAGCAGCCAAGTGTTAGCAGATACGCAGTATTTT
CDR3aa: CASSQVLADTQYF

d_gene: -
j_gene: TRBJ1-2
abundance: few
v_gene: TRBV7-9
CDR3nt: TGTGCCAGCACTCCAGGACCGACGGGCTATGGCTACACCTTC
CDR3aa: CASTPGPTGYGYTF

d_gene: -
j_gene: TRBJ2-5
abundance: few
v_gene: TRBV15
CDR3nt: TGTGCCACCAGCACTCCCGCCCTTTTCCAAGAGACCCAGTACTTC
CDR3aa: CATSTPALFQETQYF

d_gene: -
j_gene: TRBJ2-2
abundance: -
v_gene: TRBV5-4
CDR3nt: TGTGCCAGCACCCAAGAACGGACCTACACCGGGGAGCTGTTTTTT
CDR3aa: CASTQERTYTGELFF

d_gene: -
j_gene: TRBJ2-1
abundance: -
v_gene: TRBV6-1
CDR3nt: TGTGCCAGCAGAACCCCCTCCTACAATGAGCAGTTCTTC
CDR3aa: CASRTPSYNEQFF

d_gene: -
j_gene: TRBJ2-7
abundance: few
v_gene: TRBV6-6
CDR3nt: TGTGCCAGCATATCAGGCCTCTCCTACGAGCAGTACTTC
CDR3aa: CASISGLSYEQYF